A single sample is the source of the 25 T cell receptor beta chains below, sequenced in a study of CD8 T cells in Susac syndrome. After extraction with the RNeasy kit, about 0.5 to 1 ug of the RNA was reverse transcribed using random hexamers. TCRdb itself ran the immunoSEQ multiplex PCR reads through MiXCR, one entry per CDR3 protein. The table shows some 110,000 distinct CDR3 sequences, with approximately 93% occurring only once. The sample was CD8+ T cells from PBMCs. Receptor source: a human donor with multiple sclerosis.

The chain carries TRBV5-1 and TRBJ1-2, with D possibly TRBD1 on 5 matching bases. V was cut by 2 bases and J by 0 bases, with 23 bases left in between. Looked up from germline, CDR1 is SGHRS and CDR2 is YFSETQ. The CDR3 loop spans 19 amino acids. DNA of the CDR3: TGCGCCAGCAGCTTCACCACCGAGGACAAACTTTTCACTAACTATGGCTACACCTTC. Protein: CASSFTTEDKLFTNYGYTF.

The rearrangement joins TRBV5-4 to TRBJ2-7; TRBD1 agrees at 10 bases. There are 18 residues in the CDR3. V lost 0 bases to trimming and J lost 2 bases; unmatched junction nucleotides: 11. From germline, CDR1 is SGHNT and CDR2 YYREEE (reference sequence). CDR3 residues: CASSLGGHSGTGAYEQYV. DNA of the CDR3: TGTGCCAGCAGCTTGGGGGGGCATTCTGGGACAGGGGCCTACGAGCAGTACGTC.

The chain recombines TRBV5-6 with TRBJ2-2; TRBD1 matches at 7 bases. Trimming cost V 7 bases and J 9 bases; bases outside gene matches: 15. The CDR3 covers 15 residues. Per germline, CDR1 SGHDT and CDR2 YYEEEE. CDR3 loop: CASGTAASGYRELFF. CDR3 bases: TGTGCCAGCGGGACAGCAGCATCAGGGTACCGGGAGCTGTTTTTT.

V and J are TRBV14 and TRBJ2-1, with D unresolved. The V end was cut by 0 bases, the J end by 4 bases, with 7 bases between. Germline V gives CDR1 SGHDN, CDR2 FVKESK. CDR3 size: 14 residues. Here the CDR3 reads CASSQEDSYNEQFF. For the CDR3, the DNA is TGTGCCAGCAGCCAAGAGGATAGTTACAATGAGCAGTTCTTC.

V gene TRBV11-2 combines with J gene TRBJ2-5; 7 positions agree with TRBD2. The CDR3 has 15 residues. Trimming took 5 bases from V and 3 from J; bases not matched to a gene: 9. Germline V gene sequence: CDR1 SGHAT, CDR2 FQNNGV. CDR3 amino acids: CASSKRTSLKETQYF. The CDR3 DNA reads TGTGCCAGCAGCAAGAGGACTAGTCTAAAAGAGACCCAGTACTTC.

This clonotype was counted a single time. The chain joins TRBV9 to TRBJ2-3, with D possibly being TRBD2 (6 bases). The CDR3 spans 16 residues. Trimming shortened V by 3 bases and J by 4 bases, and 18 bases separated the two germline ends. From germline, CDR1 is SGDLS and CDR2 YYNGEE. CDR3 DNA: TGTGCCAGCAGCGATGTACGGGACTCTCGGGCAGATACGCAGTATTTT. This sequence encodes CASSDVRDSRADTQYF.

This chain joins TRBV20-1 and TRBJ2-7, with D possibly TRBD2 on 6 matching bases. The CDR3 length is 13 residues. In germline, CDR1 is DFQATT, CDR2 SNEGSKA (reference sequence). Trimming removed 0 bases at V and 3 bases at J, with 9 bases between. CDR3 nucleotide sequence: TGCAGTGCTAGAGACAGGGAGGACTACGAGCAGTACTTC. Its translation is CSARDREDYEQYF.

The CDR3 DNA is TGTGCCAGCAGCTTAGCCGGGACAGGGCCCCACAATGAGCAGTTCTTC. Its protein is CASSLAGTGPHNEQFF. The chain uses TRBV7-9 and TRBJ2-1; 9 nucleotides line up with TRBD1. Germline V gene sequence: CDR1 SEHNR, CDR2 FQNEAQ (reference sequence). The J segment lost 5 bases and the V segment lost 0 bases, leaving 5 bases of the junction unmatched. The CDR3 length is 16 residues.

The chain links TRBV13 to TRBJ2-2, with D perhaps TRBD2 (6 bases). This CDR3 has 17 amino acids. V was trimmed by 3 bases and J by 9 bases, leaving 23 bases between them. Germline V CDR1 and CDR2: PRHDT, FYEKMQ (reference sequence). CDR3 loop: CASSFERAGRGRRELFF. DNA of the CDR3: TGTGCCAGCAGCTTCGAGCGGGCGGGCCGGGGCAGGCGGGAGCTGTTTTTT.

A word on this clonotype: Relative to the germline gene, one junction end is altered; a read error may explain this. The V call is TRBV5-4, the J call TRBJ2-5; 9 nucleotides align to TRBD2. The CDR3 extends over 16 amino acids. Germline V CDR1 and CDR2: SGHNT, YYREEE (reference sequence). CDR3 bases: TGTGCCAGCAGCCGACGGAGGCGGGGGGGCGATGAGACCCAGTATTTC. It translates to CASSRRRRGGDETQYF.

The DNA for the CDR3 is TGCAGCGTTGAAGATGTAACAGATTATGGCTACACCTTC. It translates to CSVEDVTDYGYTF. The genes are TRBV29-1 and TRBJ1-2, with D uncertain. Trimming shortened V by 0 bases and J by 5 bases, and 10 bases separated the two germline ends. The CDR3 is made up of 13 amino acids. Germline CDR1 and CDR2: SQVTM and ANQGSEA.

This sequence joins TRBV2 and TRBJ2-3; TRBD1 matches 9 bases. The junction had 6 bases not matched to a gene; V was cut back by 8 bases and J by 0 bases. CDR1 SNHLY and CDR2 FYNNEI come from the germline V gene. The CDR3 has 15 amino acids. The CDR3 bases are TGTGCCAGCGGGGGACAGGGTGAGAGCACAGATACGCAGTATTTT. This translates into CASGGQGESTDTQYF.

The gene calls are TRBV9 and TRBJ2-1; 10 bases align to TRBD2. CDR1 is SGDLS, CDR2 YYNGEE, per germline. The CDR3 totals 14 residues. V shed 0 bases, J shed 10 bases, and the junction held 4 bases outside the gene matches. The CDR3 nucleotides read TGTGCCAGCAGCGTAGGGGGGACTAGCGCCGAGCAGTTCTTC. It yields the protein CASSVGGTSAEQFF.

The V call is TRBV11-3, the J call TRBJ2-1; 9 bases align to TRBD1. Unmatched junction bases numbered 3, after V lost 3 bases and J lost 3 bases. CDR3 size: 15 residues. CDR1 is SGHNT and CDR2 is YENEEA in the germline V gene. CDR3 bases: TGTGCCAGCAGCTTCACGGACAGGGGCTACAATGAGCAGTTCTTC. Its translation: CASSFTDRGYNEQFF.

This chain links TRBV7-9 with TRBJ2-1; D gene ambiguous. The CDR3 is 12 residues long. V lost 1 base and J lost 9, with 7 bases in between. The germline CDR1 and CDR2 sequences are SEHNR and FQNEAQ (reference sequence). CDR3 loop: CASSLEAGEQFF. In nucleotides, the CDR3 is TGTGCCAGCAGCTTAGAGGCAGGTGAGCAGTTCTTC.

V gene TRBV5-6 combines with J gene TRBJ1-1, with TRBD1 matching 9 bases. Germline V CDR1 and CDR2: SGHDT, YYEEEE. CDR3 length equals 16 residues. With V trimmed by 2 bases and J by 0 bases, 5 bases remained unmatched. The CDR3 is CASSLRTGVMNTEAFF. CDR3 DNA: TGTGCCAGCAGCTTACGGACAGGGGTCATGAACACTGAAGCTTTCTTT.

The CDR3 bases are TGTGCCATCAGTGAGTCTTGGACTAGCGGGTACAATGAGCAGTTCTTC. Its translation: CAISESWTSGYNEQFF. The rearrangement uses TRBV10-3 and TRBJ2-1; TRBD2 agrees at 11 bases. This CDR3 has 16 amino acids. V shed 0 bases and J 4 bases; nucleotides not matched to a gene: 2. Germline CDR1 reads ENHRY; CDR2 reads SYGVKD.

V is TRBV2 and J is TRBJ2-1, with TRBD2 matching 8 bases. Germline V gives CDR1 SNHLY, CDR2 FYNNEI. V gave up 1 base and J gave up 3 bases; unmatched junction bases: 5. The length of the CDR3 is 16 residues. In DNA form, the CDR3 reads TGTGCCAGCAGTGAAGAAACAGCGGGGGTCTACAATGAGCAGTTCTTC. Its translation: CASSEETAGVYNEQFF.

The V call is TRBV9, the J call TRBJ2-4, with D perhaps given as TRBD1 or TRBD2 (5 bases each). Trimming cost V 0 bases and J 1 base, with 11 bases left between them. The CDR3 covers 16 residues. Germline CDR1 reads SGDLS; CDR2 reads YYNGEE. The CDR3 DNA is TGTGCCAGCAGCGTAGGAAGGGACGGTGCCAAAAACATTCAGTACTTC. This sequence encodes CASSVGRDGAKNIQYF.

As DNA, the CDR3 is TGTGCCAGCAGCTTGGAGGGGACAGATTATGGCTACACCTTC. This sequence encodes CASSLEGTDYGYTF. The J gene is TRBJ1-2, the V gene TRBV5-4; TRBD1 agrees at 7 bases. After removal of 0 bases from V and 5 bases from J, the junction contained 4 bases not matched to a gene. Germline CDR1 is SGHNT and CDR2 is YYREEE (reference sequence). There are 14 residues in the CDR3.

The rearrangement links TRBV9 to TRBJ1-6; TRBD1 aligns across 7 bases. Germline CDR1 SGDLS, CDR2 YYNGEE. The J segment lost 9 bases and the V segment lost 3 bases, leaving 6 bases of the junction unmatched. The CDR3 has 14 residues. CDR3 nucleotide sequence: TGTGCCAGCAGCGAAACAGGGGCCGGTTCACCCCTCCACTTT. This codes for CASSETGAGSPLHF.

This clonotype came up a few times. The chain joins TRBV5-4 to TRBJ2-5; 9 nucleotides align to TRBD2. The V gene's germline CDR1 is SGHNT and CDR2 YYREEE (reference sequence). The V segment lost 4 bases and the J segment 2 bases; nucleotides outside the gene matches: 6. The CDR3 is 15 amino acids. CDR3 sequence (DNA): TGTGCCAGCAGCCCGGGACTAGCAGCACAAGAGACCCAGTACTTC. This encodes CASSPGLAAQETQYF. Combining the CDR3 with reference TRBV5-4 and TRBJ2-5 gives the whole variable domain ETGVTQSPTHLIKTRGQQVTLRCSSQSGHNTVSWYQQALGQGPQFIFQYYREEENGRGNFPPRFSGLQFPNYSSELNVNALELDDSALYLCASSPGLAAQETQYFGPGTRLLVL.

This sequence joins TRBV20-1 and TRBJ2-1; D unresolved. CDR1 is DFQATT and CDR2 is SNEGSKA in the germline V gene (reference sequence). The CDR3 is made up of 14 amino acids. The V and J ends lost 7 bases and 0 bases respectively, with 13 bases between them. In DNA form, the CDR3 reads TGCAGTGGTCATACCCATCTCTCCTACAATGAGCAGTTCTTC. Protein: CSGHTHLSYNEQFF.

The CDR3 nucleotides are TGCGCCAGCAGCCAGGCTGGCGGGCCAGGGCCTGAAGCTTTCTTT. Encoded protein: CASSQAGGPGPEAFF. The chain has TRBV4-1 and TRBJ1-1; the D gene is possibly TRBD1 (5 bases). The length of the CDR3 is 15 residues. With 3 bases removed from V and 6 bases from J, the gap between germline ends came to 17 bases. Germline V gene lookup returns CDR1 MGHRA and CDR2 YSYEKL.

The V gene is TRBV7-9, the J gene TRBJ2-7; TRBD1 matches at 7 bases. This CDR3 has 16 residues. Germline V CDR1 and CDR2: SEHNR, FQNEAQ (reference sequence). J was trimmed by 6 bases and V by 9 bases; bases with no gene match: 20. The CDR3 loop reads CASSETGSHEGCEQYF. As DNA, the CDR3 is TGTGCCAGTTCCGAGACAGGGAGTCATGAGGGGTGCGAGCAGTACTTC.